The rows below give T cell receptor beta chains drawn from one sample of a study of shared clonotypes between healthy human individuals. Using immunoSEQ multiplex PCR, the repertoire was profiled, and TCRdb retains in-frame clones only, with some absent. Among 2 million to 2.5 million clones, approximately 94% were seen once, and the ten largest hold around 0.13%. Sequencing was carried out using naive CD4+ T cells sorted from blood. These receptors originate from a man in his late teens or twenties in good health. The CDR3 runs from the conserved cysteine through the conserved F or W. A D gene is named only where the DNA matches it firmly. Not all rows give a size; the values are once, few, many and, for expanded clones, a class.

d_gene	v_gene	abundance	len	j_gene	CDR3nt	CDR3aa
-	TRBV7-9	once	15	TRBJ2-1	TGTGCCAGCAGCGCAAGCGGATCCTCCTACAATGAGCAGTTCTTC	CASSASGSSYNEQFF
-	TRBV6-1	-	14	TRBJ1-5	TGTGCCAGCAGTGAGGTGGGGGGAAATCAGCCCCAGCATTTT	CASSEVGGNQPQHF
-	TRBV7-2	-	14	TRBJ1-1	TGTGCCAGCACCCTAGGGAGCAGTCACACTGAAGCTTTCTTT	CASTLGSSHTEAFF
TRBD1	TRBV13	-	13	TRBJ1-2	TGTGCCAGCAGCTCACAGGGGGCCCATGGCTACACCTTC	CASSSQGAHGYTF
-	TRBV4-3	-	16	TRBJ1-2	TGCGCCAGCAGCCAATTGGCCCAGGCTGTTCTCTATGGCTACACCTTC	CASSQLAQAVLYGYTF
-	TRBV29-1	-	14	TRBJ2-7	TGCAGCGCCTCCGACACGGGGACCACCTACGAGCAGTACTTC	CSASDTGTTYEQYF
TRBD2	TRBV7-3	-	15	TRBJ2-1	TGTGCCAGCAGCTCCGGGACTAACTCCTACAATGAGCAGTTCTTC	CASSSGTNSYNEQFF
TRBD1	TRBV30	once	13	TRBJ1-1	TGTGCCTGGAAGAAGACAGGGCCCACTGAAGCTTTCTTT	CAWKKTGPTEAFF
TRBD2	TRBV5-1	-	17	TRBJ2-5	TGCGCCAGCAGCTTAGGGACTAGCGCCCTACGAGGAGAGACCCAGTACTTC	CASSLGTSALRGETQYF
-	TRBV5-4	-	14	TRBJ2-5	TGTGCCAGCAGCTCCCCCCGGGACGGAGAGACCCAGTACTTC	CASSSPRDGETQYF
-	TRBV5-1	-	13	TRBJ2-2	TGCGCCAGCAGCTTAAGTTTTACCGGGGAGCTGTTTTTT	CASSLSFTGELFF
TRBD1	TRBV7-2	-	15	TRBJ1-5	TGTGCCAGCAGCTTAGAGGGGGCAGGTTATCAGCCCCAGCATTTT	CASSLEGAGYQPQHF
-	TRBV6-5	-	14	TRBJ2-3	TGTGCCAGTATCCCGGACAGGACTAGGGATACGCAGTATTTT	CASIPDRTRDTQYF
TRBD1	TRBV27	-	13	TRBJ1-4	TGTGCCAGCAGTTCTCGACAGGGTGGAAAACTGTTTTTT	CASSSRQGGKLFF
TRBD2	TRBV10-1	-	14	TRBJ2-7	TGCGCCAGCAGTGACGGGGGGAGCTCCTACGAGCAGTACTTC	CASSDGGSSYEQYF
-	TRBV6-1	-	14	TRBJ1-2	TGTGCCAGCAGTGAATATGGGGGCGTCTATGGCTACACCTTC	CASSEYGGVYGYTF
-	TRBV5-1	-	15	TRBJ2-1	TGCGCCAGCAGCTTGGCCCGGGAGAGATACAATGAGCAGTTCTTC	CASSLARERYNEQFF
TRBD2	TRBV6-1	-	14	TRBJ2-2	TGTGCCAGTGGGACTAGCGGGAACACCGGGGAGCTGTTTTTT	CASGTSGNTGELFF
TRBD1	TRBV7-9	-	14	TRBJ2-4	TGTGCCAGCAGCTTAGGTTCCGAGGGGGCCATTCAGTACTTC	CASSLGSEGAIQYF
TRBD2	TRBV5-4	-	15	TRBJ2-7	TGTGCCAGCAGCTTGGCCACTAGCGAGACCCACGAGCAGTACTTC	CASSLATSETHEQYF
TRBD2	TRBV28	-	15	TRBJ2-7	TGTGCCAGCAGTTCCCTACTAGCGGGAGCATACGAGCAGTACTTC	CASSSLLAGAYEQYF
-	TRBV28	-	16	TRBJ1-6	TGTGCCAGCAGTCCCCGGACAGTGGGGATGAATTCACCCCTCCACTTT	CASSPRTVGMNSPLHF
-	TRBV6-5	-	12	TRBJ1-6	TGTGCCAGCAGAGACGGGAATTCACCCCTCCACTTT	CASRDGNSPLHF
TRBD2	TRBV6-1	once	14	TRBJ2-3	TGTGCCAGCGGGACTAGCTTTGGCACAGATACGCAGTATTTT	CASGTSFGTDTQYF
-	TRBV7-8	-	14	TRBJ2-2	TGTGCCAGCAGCTCGGACAGATTCACCGGGGAGCTGTTTTTT	CASSSDRFTGELFF
TRBD2	TRBV19	-	15	TRBJ2-5	TGTGCCAGTAGTAAGGGACTAGCGGGAGGAGAGACCCAGTACTTC	CASSKGLAGGETQYF
TRBD2	TRBV5-1	-	15	TRBJ2-5	TGCGCCAGCACCCTCCCTAGCGGGGCCCAAGAGACCCAGTACTTC	CASTLPSGAQETQYF
-	TRBV21-1	-	16	TRBJ2-7	TGTGCCAGCAGCAAAGCCCCGGCAGGGCCCCTACGGGAGCAGTACTTC	CASSKAPAGPLREQYF
-	TRBV7-2	-	13	TRBJ1-2	TGTGCCAGCAGCCCTAGGGGCGGCTATGGCTACACCTTC	CASSPRGGYGYTF
-	TRBV18	-	14	TRBJ2-3	TGTGCCAGCTCACCCCCGGGGACAAAGGATACGCAGTATTTT	CASSPPGTKDTQYF
-	TRBV18	-	13	TRBJ2-5	TGTGCCAGCTCACGTGACGTTAAAGAGACCCAGTACTTC	CASSRDVKETQYF
TRBD1	TRBV4-3	-	15	TRBJ2-5	TGCGCCAGCAGCCAAGAAGGGACAGTTACGGAGACCCAGTACTTC	CASSQEGTVTETQYF
-	TRBV15	-	17	TRBJ1-3	TGTGCCACCAGCAGAGATTTGGGGGAGCGCACTGGAAACACCATATATTTT	CATSRDLGERTGNTIYF